The clone carrying this TCR beta chain was seen more than once but under ten times. This entry comes from a study of blood T cell repertoires in COVID-19. Overall study context: COVID-19 samples from acute and convalescent phases originated in the United States, Italy and Spain.

There are 18 residues in the CDR3. Trimming removed 0 bases at V and 2 bases at J, with 17 bases between. Germline V lookup: CDR1 MGHRA, CDR2 YSYEKL. How the authors handled the data: Amplification of reference gene primers provided the estimated nucleated cell counts. Sequencing was performed with immunoSEQ multiplex PCR; in TCRdb, only in-frame clones are kept and a portion is missing. V, J and clone size reflect that table, while D and trimming were determined from the DNA. Of roughly 76,000 clones listed, 75% to 95% were seen once; the top ten hold less than 6%. This receptor was taken from a woman aged 60 to 75 with active COVID-19. The source material was peripheral blood. The V gene is TRBV4-1, the J gene TRBJ2-1; no firm D call. CDR3 loop: CASSQESGTTPPYNEQFF. Written as DNA, the CDR3 is TGCGCCAGCAGCCAAGAGTCAGGTACGACACCCCCCTACAATGAGCAGTTCTTC.